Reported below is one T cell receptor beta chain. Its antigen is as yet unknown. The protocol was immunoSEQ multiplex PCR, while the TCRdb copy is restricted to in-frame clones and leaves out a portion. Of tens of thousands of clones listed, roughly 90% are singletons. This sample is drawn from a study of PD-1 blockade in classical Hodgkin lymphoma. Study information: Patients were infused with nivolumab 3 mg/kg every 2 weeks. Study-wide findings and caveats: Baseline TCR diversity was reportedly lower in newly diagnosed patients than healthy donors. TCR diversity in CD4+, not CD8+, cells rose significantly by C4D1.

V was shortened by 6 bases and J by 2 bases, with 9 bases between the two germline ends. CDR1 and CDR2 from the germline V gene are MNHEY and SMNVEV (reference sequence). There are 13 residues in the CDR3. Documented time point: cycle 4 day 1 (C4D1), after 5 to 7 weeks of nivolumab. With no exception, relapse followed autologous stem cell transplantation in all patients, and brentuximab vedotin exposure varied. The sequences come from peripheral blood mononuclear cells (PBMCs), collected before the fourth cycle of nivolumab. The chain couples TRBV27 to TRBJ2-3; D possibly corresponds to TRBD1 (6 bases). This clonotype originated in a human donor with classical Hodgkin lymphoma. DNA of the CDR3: TGTGCCAGCAGAAGACAGGACACAGATACGCAGTATTTT. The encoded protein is CASRRQDTDTQYF.